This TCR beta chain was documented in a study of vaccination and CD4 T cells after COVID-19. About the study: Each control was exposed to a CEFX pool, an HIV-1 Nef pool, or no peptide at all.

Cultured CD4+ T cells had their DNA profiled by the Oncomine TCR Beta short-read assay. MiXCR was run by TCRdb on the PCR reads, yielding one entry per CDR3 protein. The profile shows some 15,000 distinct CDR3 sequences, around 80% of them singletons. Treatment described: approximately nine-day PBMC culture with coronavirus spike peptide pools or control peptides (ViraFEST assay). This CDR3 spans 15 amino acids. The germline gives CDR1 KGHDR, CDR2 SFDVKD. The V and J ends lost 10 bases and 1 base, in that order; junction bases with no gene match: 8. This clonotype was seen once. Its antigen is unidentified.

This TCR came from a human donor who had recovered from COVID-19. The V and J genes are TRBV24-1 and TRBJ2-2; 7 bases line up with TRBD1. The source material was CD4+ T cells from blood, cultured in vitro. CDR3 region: CATTPGTVNTGELFF. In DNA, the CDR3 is TGTGCCACTACACCCGGGACAGTGAACACCGGGGAGCTGTTTTTT.